This T cell receptor beta chain was retrieved from a study of cytomegalovirus exposure and HLA in healthy donors. Study-wide points: Immune exposure was documented only through CMV serostatus. The authors later found TCR association rates varying by HLA locus, with DRB1 most and HLA-C fewest.

The PCR made use of 60 Vbeta and 13 Jbeta primers. The repertoire was sequenced with immunoSEQ multiplex PCR; TCRdb's copy has only in-frame clones and lacks some. Of 150,000 or so clones listed, around 78% were seen once; the top ten hold about 1.5%. About this clone itself: The antigen is not known.

CDR3 length equals 15 residues. Trimming cost V 5 bases and J 5 bases; bases outside gene matches: 7. Germline V gives CDR1 SGHVS, CDR2 FQNEAQ. The sample comprised PBMCs. This receptor was obtained from a young woman in good health and CMV-seronegative. The chain couples TRBV7-8 to TRBJ1-4; 8 bases match TRBD1. CDR3 region: CASSQTGGRNEKLFF. CDR3 DNA: TGTGCCAGCAGCCAAACAGGGGGGCGGAATGAAAAACTGTTTTTT.